This TCR beta chain was sequenced for a study of identifying expanded T cells in peripheral blood. General study results and limits: Variance in clone template counts between two-week samples significantly increased with total template count across all healthy donors. Approximately 1.1 clones differed between technical replicates, versus around 15 and 19 over time.

During the collection period, no donor immune events like infections were recorded. The CDR3 has 14 residues. Germline assignment: CDR1 MNHEY and CDR2 SMNVEV (reference sequence). Trimming stripped 3 bases from V and 4 bases from J, with 11 bases between. Produced via immunoSEQ multiplex PCR; TCRdb's table is partial and in-frame only. The sample consists of about 83,000 clones, about nine tenths of them appearing once. Regarding this clone: Its antigen is currently unknown.

The sample was blood. The sequence came from a person between 18 and 69 years old in good health. This chain links TRBV27 with TRBJ2-3; D uncertain. This CDR3 is CASSFGVSADTQYF. CDR3 nucleotides: TGTGCCAGCAGTTTTGGTGTGAGCGCAGATACGCAGTATTTT.